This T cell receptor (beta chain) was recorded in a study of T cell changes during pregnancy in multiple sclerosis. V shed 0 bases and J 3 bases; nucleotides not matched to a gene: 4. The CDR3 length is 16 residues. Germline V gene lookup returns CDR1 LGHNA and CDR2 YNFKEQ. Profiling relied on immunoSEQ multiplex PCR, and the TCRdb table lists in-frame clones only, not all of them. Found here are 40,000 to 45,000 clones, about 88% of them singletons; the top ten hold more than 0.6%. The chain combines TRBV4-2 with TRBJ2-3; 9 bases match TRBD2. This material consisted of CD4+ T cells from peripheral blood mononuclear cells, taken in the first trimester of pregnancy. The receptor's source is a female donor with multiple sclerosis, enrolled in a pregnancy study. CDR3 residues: CASSQELAGATDTQYF. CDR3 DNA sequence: TGTGCCAGCAGCCAAGAATTAGCGGGGGCTACAGATACGCAGTATTTT.